Sequencing of this T cell receptor (beta chain) was carried out in a study of CD8 T cells in Susac syndrome. Random hexamers were used to reverse transcribe about 0.5 to 1 ug of RNA. One entry per CDR3 protein results from TCRdb running MiXCR on the immunoSEQ multiplex PCR reads. This table has approximately 110,000 distinct CDR3 sequences, over 85% appearing once. This clonotype was observed a handful of times. Looked up from germline, CDR1 is SQVTM and CDR2 is ANQGSEA. The CDR3 contains 12 residues. V lost 6 bases and J lost 2, with 11 bases in between. Negative isolation yielded CD8+ and CD4+ T cells; FACS enriched TEMRA cells.

Sequenced: CD4+ T cells from PBMCs. This sequence originates from a human donor in good health. The chain uses TRBV29-1 and TRBJ2-7, with D tentatively TRBD1 (5 bases). The CDR3 here is CSVGRGTYEQYF. CDR3 bases: TGCAGCGTCGGAAGGGGAACCTACGAGCAGTACTTC.